Each of the 15 T cell receptor beta chains below was sequenced from the same sample in a study of T cells after yellow fever vaccination. One entry per CDR3 protein, called by TCRdb with MiXCR from the 5' RACE reads. Here the sample spans some 550,000 distinct CDR3 sequences, about 19% being singletons. This sample comprised PBMCs, obtained 15 days after the yellow fever booster vaccination. The receptors originated from a man aged 30 to 45 who received the YFV17D yellow fever vaccine.

The V gene is TRBV6-1, the J gene TRBJ2-3; TRBD2 matches at 8 bases. Per the germline V gene, CDR1 is MNHNS and CDR2 is SASEGT. This CDR3 has 17 residues. Trimming at V came to 2 bases and at J to 5 bases, leaving 12 bases not matched to a gene. The CDR3 DNA reads as TGTGCCAGCAGTGAAAGAAGGGAGCGGGAGTGGGAAGATACGCAGTATTTT. Its protein product is CASSERREREWEDTQYF.

V and J are TRBV11-3 and TRBJ2-7; 8 bases fit TRBD1. The V gene end was trimmed by 5 bases and the J gene end by 2 bases; junction bases not matched to a gene: 8. From germline, CDR1 is SGHNT and CDR2 YENEEA. CDR3 size: 15 residues. The CDR3 DNA is TGTGCCAGCAGCACCGGACAGGGAGAAGCCTACGAGCAGTACTTC. This codes for CASSTGQGEAYEQYF.

In nucleotides, the CDR3 is TGCAGTGCCCGGACCGGGACAACGAACACTGAAGCTTTCTTT. Its protein is CSARTGTTNTEAFF. This chain joins TRBV20-1 and TRBJ1-1; weak D call: TRBD1 (6 bases). Trimming left V 6 bases short and J 1 base short, with 15 bases between. The germline CDR1 and CDR2 sequences are DFQATT and SNEGSKA (reference sequence). CDR3 size: 14 residues.

The rearrangement uses TRBV29-1 and TRBJ2-1; 7 bases are a match to TRBD2. Trimming at V came to 0 bases and at J to 6 bases, leaving 5 bases not matched to a gene. The CDR3 extends over 14 amino acids. CDR1 is SQVTM and CDR2 is ANQGSEA in the germline V gene. The CDR3 DNA reads as TGCAGCGTTGAAGATCTGGCTAGCGGCAATGAGCAGTTCTTC. Translated, it gives CSVEDLASGNEQFF.

The rearrangement uses TRBV24-1 and TRBJ2-6; D gene unclear. The V gene lost 7 bases and the J gene lost 1 base, with 13 bases spanning the gap. Germline V gene data show CDR1 as KGHDR and CDR2 as SFDVKD. The CDR3 has 16 amino acids. CDR3 sequence reads: CATSHRWQSGANVLTF. The CDR3 DNA sequence: TGTGCCACCAGCCACCGTTGGCAATCTGGGGCCAACGTCCTGACTTTC.

This clonotype has more than one count but fewer than ten. J is TRBJ2-5 and V is TRBV7-2; D gene unclear. The germline V gene encodes CDR1 SGHTA and CDR2 FQGNSA. Trimming left V 4 bases short and J 7 bases short, with 13 bases between. The CDR3 has 13 residues. CDR3 sequence: CASSSDPPRTQYF. For the CDR3, the DNA is TGTGCCAGCAGCTCGGACCCGCCGAGGACCCAGTACTTC. Full variable domain (missing parts from reference TRBV7-2 and TRBJ2-5): GAGVSQSPSNKVTEKGKDVELRCDPISGHTALYWYRQSLGQGLEFLIYFQGNSAPDKSGLPSDRFSAERTGGSVSTLTIQRTQQEDSAVYLCASSSDPPRTQYFGPGTRLLVL.

The rearrangement links TRBV6-5 to TRBJ2-7, with a weak D call TRBD2 (5 bases). Germline CDR1 reads MNHEY; CDR2 reads SVGAGI. Between the trimmed V and J ends, which lost 2 bases and 6 bases, there was a span of 17 bases. The CDR3 length is 15 residues. The CDR3 spells CASSYDWGTSFEQYF. CDR3 nucleotide sequence: TGTGCCAGCAGTTACGATTGGGGAACTAGTTTCGAGCAGTACTTC.

This clonotype was counted a few times. The gene calls are TRBV29-1 and TRBJ2-7; D may correspond to TRBD1 or TRBD2 (6 bases each). Germline CDR1 reads SQVTM; CDR2 reads ANQGSEA. V shed 4 bases and J shed 6 bases, with 13 bases lying between them. The CDR3 runs to 12 residues. The CDR3 is CSVGGPGGEQYF. CDR3 sequence (DNA): TGCAGCGTTGGGGGGCCCGGGGGCGAGCAGTACTTC.

The chain uses TRBV12-3 or TRBV12-4 and TRBJ2-4; perhaps TRBD2 as D (6 bases). This CDR3 is 15 amino acids long. Trimming stripped 1 base from V and 2 bases from J, with 9 bases between. The CDR3 region is CASSLGGDSKNIQYF. The CDR3 DNA reads as TGTGCCAGCAGTTTAGGCGGGGATTCCAAAAACATTCAGTACTTC.

This clonotype occurred a few times. The chain has TRBV24-1 and TRBJ2-1; TRBD2 aligns across 10 bases. The V and J ends lost 2 bases and 7 bases, in that order; junction bases with no gene match: 7. CDR1 and CDR2 (germline): KGHDR, SFDVKD. This CDR3 is 16 amino acids long. CDR3 amino acids: CATSDSRTSGGNEQFF. The CDR3 DNA follows: TGTGCCACCAGTGATTCTAGGACTAGCGGCGGGAATGAGCAGTTCTTC.

The table lists this clonotype with a few counts. This chain uses TRBV20-1 with TRBJ1-1; D is possibly TRBD1 (5 bases). The CDR3 sequence is 11 residues long. CDR1 and CDR2 (germline): DFQATT, SNEGSKA (reference sequence). V gave up 3 bases and J gave up 7 bases, with 9 bases separating them. Here the CDR3 reads CSARTDLEAFF. In nucleotides, the CDR3 is TGCAGTGCTAGGACAGACCTTGAAGCTTTCTTT.

This sequence joins TRBV10-3 and TRBJ2-7; possible D gene TRBD2, 6 bases. V shed 3 bases and J shed 2 bases, with 14 bases lying between them. The CDR3 is 15 residues long. The germline V gene encodes CDR1 ENHRY and CDR2 SYGVKD. CDR3 in amino acids: CAISDNRAGTYEQYF. CDR3 bases: TGTGCCATCAGTGACAATCGGGCGGGAACCTACGAGCAGTACTTC.

This clonotype was counted a few times. The chain employs TRBV20-1 and TRBJ1-4; D is undetermined. The CDR3 consists of 14 residues. Germline V gene lookup returns CDR1 DFQATT and CDR2 SNEGSKA (reference sequence). The V end was cut by 6 bases, the J end by 4 bases, with 15 bases between. The CDR3 DNA follows: TGCAGTGCCCCACGGTATAGGAATAATGAAAAACTGTTTTTT. It is translated as CSAPRYRNNEKLFF.

Only a few counts were recorded for this clonotype. CDR3 in amino acids: CSLGAEGLGFF. The CDR3 nucleotides read TGCAGCCTCGGTGCGGAGGGATTAGGATTCTTC. This sequence joins TRBV29-1 and TRBJ2-1, with D maybe TRBD2 (6 bases). Looked up from germline, CDR1 is SQVTM and CDR2 is ANQGSEA. The germline V and J ends were trimmed by 8 bases and 16 bases, with 21 bases remaining between them. The CDR3 is 11 amino acids.

The genes are TRBV7-2 and TRBJ2-7; unclear D gene. Per germline, CDR1 SGHTA and CDR2 FQGNSA. The V end lost 10 bases, the J end lost 0 bases, and 16 bases lay between the germline ends. This CDR3 comprises 14 residues. The CDR3 reads CATRSLASSYEQYF. CDR3 nucleotides: TGTGCCACCAGGAGCCTCGCAAGCTCCTACGAGCAGTACTTC.